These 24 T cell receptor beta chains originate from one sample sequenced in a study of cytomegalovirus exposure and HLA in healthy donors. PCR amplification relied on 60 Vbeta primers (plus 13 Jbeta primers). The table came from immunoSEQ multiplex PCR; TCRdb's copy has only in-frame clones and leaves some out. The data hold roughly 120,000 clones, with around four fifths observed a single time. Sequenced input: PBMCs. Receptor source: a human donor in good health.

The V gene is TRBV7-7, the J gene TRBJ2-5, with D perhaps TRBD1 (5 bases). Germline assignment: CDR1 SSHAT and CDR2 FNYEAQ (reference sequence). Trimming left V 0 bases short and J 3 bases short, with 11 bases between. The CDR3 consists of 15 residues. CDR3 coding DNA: TGTGCCAGCAGCTTAGCGTCCGGCAGGGAAGAGACCCAGTACTTC. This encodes CASSLASGREETQYF.

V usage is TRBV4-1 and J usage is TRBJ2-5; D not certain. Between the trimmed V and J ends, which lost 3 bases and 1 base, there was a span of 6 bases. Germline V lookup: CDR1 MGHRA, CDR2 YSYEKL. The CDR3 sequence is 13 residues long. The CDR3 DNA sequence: TGCGCCAGCAGCCAGAACAGCCAAGAGACCCAGTACTTC. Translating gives CASSQNSQETQYF.

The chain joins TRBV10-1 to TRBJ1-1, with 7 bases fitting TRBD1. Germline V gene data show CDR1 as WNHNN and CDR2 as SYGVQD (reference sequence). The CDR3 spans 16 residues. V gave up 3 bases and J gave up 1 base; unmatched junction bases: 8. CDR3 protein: CASSESPGQANTEAFF. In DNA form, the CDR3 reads TGCGCCAGCAGTGAATCGCCCGGACAGGCGAACACTGAAGCTTTCTTT.

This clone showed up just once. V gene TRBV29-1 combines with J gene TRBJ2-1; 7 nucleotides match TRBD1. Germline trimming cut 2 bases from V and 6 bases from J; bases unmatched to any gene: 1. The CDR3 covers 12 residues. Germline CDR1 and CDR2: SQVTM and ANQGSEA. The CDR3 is CSVERTGNEQFF. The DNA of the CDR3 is TGCAGCGTTGAAAGGACAGGCAATGAGCAGTTCTTC.

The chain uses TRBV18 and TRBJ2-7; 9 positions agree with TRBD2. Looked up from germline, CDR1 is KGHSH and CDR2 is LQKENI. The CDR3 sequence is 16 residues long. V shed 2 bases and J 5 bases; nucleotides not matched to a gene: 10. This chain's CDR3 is CASSPGASGTNDEQYF. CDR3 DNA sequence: TGTGCCAGCTCACCAGGGGCTAGCGGGACGAACGACGAGCAGTACTTC.

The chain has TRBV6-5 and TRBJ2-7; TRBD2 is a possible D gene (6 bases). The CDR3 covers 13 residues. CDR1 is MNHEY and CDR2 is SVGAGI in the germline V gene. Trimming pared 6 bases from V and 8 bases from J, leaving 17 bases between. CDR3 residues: CASSSGLLDKQYF. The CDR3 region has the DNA TGTGCCAGCAGCTCGGGACTCCTCGACAAGCAGTACTTC.

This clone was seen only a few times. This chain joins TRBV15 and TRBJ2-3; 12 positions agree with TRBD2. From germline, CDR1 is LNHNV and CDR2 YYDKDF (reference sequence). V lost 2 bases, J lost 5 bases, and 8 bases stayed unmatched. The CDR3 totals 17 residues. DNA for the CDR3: TGTGCCACCAGCAGACCTACTAGCGGGGGGCCAGGAGATACGCAGTATTTT. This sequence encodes CATSRPTSGGPGDTQYF. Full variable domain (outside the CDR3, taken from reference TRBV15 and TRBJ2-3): DAMVIQNPRYQVTQFGKPVTLSCSQTLNHNVMYWYQQKSSQAPKLLFHYYDKDFNNEADTPDNFQSRRPNTSFCFLDIRSPGLGDTAMYLCATSRPTSGGPGDTQYFGPGTRLTVL.

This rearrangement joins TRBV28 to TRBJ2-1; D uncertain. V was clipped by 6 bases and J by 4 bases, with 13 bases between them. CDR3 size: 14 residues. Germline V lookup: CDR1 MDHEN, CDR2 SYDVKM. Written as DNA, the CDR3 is TGTGCCAGCAGATTACCTACCACTTACAATGAGCAGTTCTTC. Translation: CASRLPTTYNEQFF.

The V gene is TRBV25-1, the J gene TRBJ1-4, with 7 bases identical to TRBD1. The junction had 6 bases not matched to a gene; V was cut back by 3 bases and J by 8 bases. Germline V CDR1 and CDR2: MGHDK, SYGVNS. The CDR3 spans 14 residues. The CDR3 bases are TGTGCCAGCAGTGAGCAGGGGGTTTGGGAAAAACTGTTTTTT. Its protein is CASSEQGVWEKLFF.

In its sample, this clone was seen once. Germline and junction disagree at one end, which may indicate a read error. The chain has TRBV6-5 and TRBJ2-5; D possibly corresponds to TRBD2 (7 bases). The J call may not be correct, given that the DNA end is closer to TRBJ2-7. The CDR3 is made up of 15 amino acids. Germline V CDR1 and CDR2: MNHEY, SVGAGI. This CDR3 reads CAGSYGGGGGYEQYF. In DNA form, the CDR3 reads TGTGCCGGCAGTTACGGGGGCGGGGGAGGCTACGAGCAGTACTTC.

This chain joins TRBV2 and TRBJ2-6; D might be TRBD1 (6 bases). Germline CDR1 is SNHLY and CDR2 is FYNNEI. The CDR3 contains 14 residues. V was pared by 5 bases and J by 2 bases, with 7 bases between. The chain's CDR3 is CASSYRAGANVLTF. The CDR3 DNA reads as TGTGCCAGCAGTTACAGGGCTGGGGCCAACGTCCTGACTTTC.

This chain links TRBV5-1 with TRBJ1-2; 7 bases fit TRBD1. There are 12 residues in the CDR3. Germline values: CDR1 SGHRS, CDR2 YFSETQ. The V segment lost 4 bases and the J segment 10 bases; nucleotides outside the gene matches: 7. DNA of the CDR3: TGCGCCAGCAGCCCGGGACAGATAGACTACACCTTC. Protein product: CASSPGQIDYTF.

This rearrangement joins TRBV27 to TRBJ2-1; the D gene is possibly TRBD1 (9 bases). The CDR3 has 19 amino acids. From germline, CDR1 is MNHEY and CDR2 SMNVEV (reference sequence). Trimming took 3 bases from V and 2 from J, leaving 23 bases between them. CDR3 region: CASSLPGGGQGVPYNEQFF. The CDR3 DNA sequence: TGTGCCAGCAGTTTGCCCGGGGGGGGACAGGGAGTACCCTACAATGAGCAGTTCTTC.

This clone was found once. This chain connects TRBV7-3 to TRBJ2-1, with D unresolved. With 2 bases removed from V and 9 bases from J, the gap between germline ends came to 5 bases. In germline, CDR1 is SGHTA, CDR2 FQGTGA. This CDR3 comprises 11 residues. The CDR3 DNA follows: TGTGCCAGCAGCTTAGCTACTGAGCAGTTCTTC. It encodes CASSLATEQFF.

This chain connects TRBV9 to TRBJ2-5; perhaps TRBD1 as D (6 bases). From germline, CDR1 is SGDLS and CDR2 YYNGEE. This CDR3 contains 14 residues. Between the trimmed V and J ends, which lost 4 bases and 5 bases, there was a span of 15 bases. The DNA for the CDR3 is TGTGCCAGCAGCTCCATCAGGGGAGAGGAGACCCAGTACTTC. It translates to CASSSIRGEETQYF. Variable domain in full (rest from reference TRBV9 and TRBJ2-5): DSGVTQTPKHLITATGQRVTLRCSPRSGDLSVYWYQQSLDQGLQFLIQYYNGEERAKGNILERFSAQQFPDLHSELNLSSLELGDSALYFCASSSIRGEETQYFGPGTRLLVL.

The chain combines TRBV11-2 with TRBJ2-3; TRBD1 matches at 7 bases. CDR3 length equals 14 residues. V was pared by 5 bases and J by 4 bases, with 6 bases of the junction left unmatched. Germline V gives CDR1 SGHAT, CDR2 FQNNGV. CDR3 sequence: CASSQTQGADTQYF. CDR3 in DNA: TGTGCCAGCAGCCAAACGCAGGGGGCAGATACGCAGTATTTT.

The CDR3 loop reads CASSDRVAGGADTQYF. The CDR3 DNA sequence: TGTGCCAGCAGTGACCGAGTAGCGGGGGGGGCTGATACGCAGTATTTT. This chain connects TRBV6-4 to TRBJ2-3; TRBD2 matches at 11 bases. V lost 2 bases, J lost 6 bases, and 7 bases stayed unmatched. The CDR3 contains 16 residues. Germline assignment: CDR1 MRHNA and CDR2 SNTAGT.

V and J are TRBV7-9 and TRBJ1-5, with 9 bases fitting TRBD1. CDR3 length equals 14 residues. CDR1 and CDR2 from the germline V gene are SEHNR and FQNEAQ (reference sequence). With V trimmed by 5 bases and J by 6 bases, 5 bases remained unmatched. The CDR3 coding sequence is TGTGCCAGCAGCCCGGGACAGGGTCCTCAGCCCCAGCATTTT. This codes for CASSPGQGPQPQHF.

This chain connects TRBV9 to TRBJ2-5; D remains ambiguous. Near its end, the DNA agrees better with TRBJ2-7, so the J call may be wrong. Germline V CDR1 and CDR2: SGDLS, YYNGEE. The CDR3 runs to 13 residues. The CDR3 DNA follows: TGTGCCAGCAGCGTAGGCCTCGCCTACGAGCAGTACTTC. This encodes CASSVGLAYEQYF.

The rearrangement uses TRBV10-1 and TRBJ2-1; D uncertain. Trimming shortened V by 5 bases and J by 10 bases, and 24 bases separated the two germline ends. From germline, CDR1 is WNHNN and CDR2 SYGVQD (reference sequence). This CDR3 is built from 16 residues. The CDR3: CASSLTGSTKAAEQFF. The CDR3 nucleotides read TGCGCCAGCAGTCTAACCGGGTCCACAAAGGCAGCAGAGCAGTTCTTC.

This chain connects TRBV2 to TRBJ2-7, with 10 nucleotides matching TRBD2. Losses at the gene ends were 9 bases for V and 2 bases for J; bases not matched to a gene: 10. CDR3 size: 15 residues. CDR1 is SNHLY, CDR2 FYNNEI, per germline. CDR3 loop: CARSNSGGFTYEQYF. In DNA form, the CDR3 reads TGTGCCAGGAGCAATAGCGGGGGGTTTACCTACGAGCAGTACTTC.

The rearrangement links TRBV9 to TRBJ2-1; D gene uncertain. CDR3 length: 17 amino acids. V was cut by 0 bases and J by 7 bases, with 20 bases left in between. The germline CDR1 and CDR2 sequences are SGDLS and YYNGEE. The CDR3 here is CASSVVSEWAIENEQFF. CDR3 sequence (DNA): TGTGCCAGCAGCGTAGTGTCAGAGTGGGCAATCGAGAATGAGCAGTTCTTC. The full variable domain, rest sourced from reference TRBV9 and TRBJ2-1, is DSGVTQTPKHLITATGQRVTLRCSPRSGDLSVYWYQQSLDQGLQFLIQYYNGEERAKGNILERFSAQQFPDLHSELNLSSLELGDSALYFCASSVVSEWAIENEQFFGPGTRLTVL.

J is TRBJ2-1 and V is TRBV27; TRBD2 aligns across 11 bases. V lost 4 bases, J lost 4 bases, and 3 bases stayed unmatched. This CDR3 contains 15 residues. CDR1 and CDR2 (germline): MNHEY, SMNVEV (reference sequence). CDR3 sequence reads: CASSSIAGGYNEQFF. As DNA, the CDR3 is TGTGCCAGCAGTTCCATAGCGGGGGGGTACAATGAGCAGTTCTTC.

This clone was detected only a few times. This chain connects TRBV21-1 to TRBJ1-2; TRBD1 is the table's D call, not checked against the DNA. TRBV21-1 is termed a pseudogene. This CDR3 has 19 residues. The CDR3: CASSKVGILADRVSRGYTF. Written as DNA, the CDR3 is TGTGCCAGCAGCAAGGTGGGGATCTTAGCTGACAGGGTTAGTCGTGGCTACACCTTC.